This is a list of T cell receptor beta chains from one sample in a study of cytomegalovirus exposure and HLA in healthy donors. Generated by immunoSEQ multiplex PCR, the TCRdb table keeps only in-frame clones and is missing some. The sample consists of 100,000 to 150,000 clones, roughly 10% of them appearing once. The sequenced sample was PBMCs. The receptors stem from a woman aged 18-29 years in good health and CMV-seropositive. Both conserved end residues are part of each CDR3. A D gene is named only where the DNA matches it firmly. Not every row has a clone size; where given, it reads once, few, many or a size class.

D: -
length: 13
V: TRBV30
size: few
J: TRBJ1-4
CDR3: CAWSAGSNEKLFF
DNA: TGTGCCTGGAGCGCAGGGTCTAATGAAAAACTGTTTTTT

D: -
length: 12
V: TRBV11-3
size: -
J: TRBJ1-3
CDR3: CASSGVPGSIYF
DNA: TGTGCCAGCAGCGGTGTTCCTGGGAGCATATATTTT

D: -
length: 15
V: TRBV5-1
size: few
J: TRBJ1-5
CDR3: CASREAMDSNQPQHF
DNA: TGCGCCAGCAGGGAGGCCATGGATAGCAATCAGCCCCAGCATTTT

D: TRBD2
length: 12
V: TRBV7-2
size: few
J: TRBJ2-1
CDR3: CASSSGLGEQFF
DNA: TGTGCCAGCAGCTCCGGACTAGGAGAGCAGTTCTTC

D: -
length: 14
V: TRBV29-1
size: few
J: TRBJ1-1
CDR3: CSLRRGGPNTEAFF
DNA: TGCAGCCTCCGGCGCGGTGGCCCGAACACTGAAGCTTTCTTT

D: TRBD2
length: 15
V: TRBV14
size: -
J: TRBJ2-7
CDR3: CASSQVETSGYEQYF
DNA: TGTGCCAGCAGCCAAGTAGAGACTAGCGGGTACGAGCAGTACTTC

D: -
length: 13
V: TRBV9
size: few
J: TRBJ2-7
CDR3: CASSVAPVYEQYF
DNA: TGTGCCAGCAGCGTAGCTCCGGTCTACGAGCAGTACTTC

D: TRBD1
length: 15
V: TRBV28
size: -
J: TRBJ2-3
CDR3: CASSPTGTGADTQYF
DNA: TGTGCCAGCAGCCCAACCGGGACAGGAGCAGATACGCAGTATTTT

D: TRBD2
length: 15
V: TRBV30
size: few
J: TRBJ2-1
CDR3: CAWDLAGGFVDEQFF
DNA: TGTGCCTGGGACTTAGCGGGAGGATTTGTGGATGAGCAGTTCTTC

D: TRBD1
length: 14
V: TRBV7-9
size: few
J: TRBJ2-7
CDR3: CASSWTGHSYEQYF
DNA: TGTGCCAGCAGCTGGACAGGGCACTCCTACGAGCAGTACTTC

D: -
length: 14
V: TRBV28
size: -
J: TRBJ1-5
CDR3: CASSLGGGNPPQHF
DNA: TGTGCCAGCAGTTTGGGAGGGGGTAATCCGCCCCAGCATTTT

D: -
length: 17
V: TRBV27
size: few
J: TRBJ2-6
CDR3: CASSSLITGSGANVLTF
DNA: TGTGCCAGCAGTTCCCTAATTACAGGGTCTGGGGCCAACGTCCTGACTTTC

D: TRBD1
length: 17
V: TRBV27
size: few
J: TRBJ2-7
CDR3: CASSLGGGQGASYEQYF
DNA: TGTGCCAGCAGTTTGGGGGGGGGACAGGGAGCCTCCTACGAGCAGTACTTC

D: TRBD2
length: 15
V: TRBV4-2
size: few
J: TRBJ2-7
CDR3: CASSQDTAGDYEQYF
DNA: TGTGCCAGCAGCCAAGATACAGCGGGGGACTACGAGCAGTACTTC

D: -
length: 13
V: TRBV19
size: -
J: TRBJ1-1
CDR3: CASSHTGHTEAFF
DNA: TGTGCCAGTAGTCACACAGGGCACACTGAAGCTTTCTTT

D: -
length: 18
V: TRBV5-1
size: few
J: TRBJ2-5
CDR3: CASSLSSVAEKRKETQYF
DNA: TGCGCCAGCAGCTTATCCTCCGTGGCAGAAAAAAGAAAAGAGACCCAGTACTTC

D: TRBD2
length: 11
V: TRBV10-2
size: few
J: TRBJ2-4
CDR3: CASKSGDIQYF
DNA: TGCGCCAGCAAAAGCGGGGACATTCAGTACTTC

D: TRBD1
length: 14
V: TRBV5-1
size: -
J: TRBJ2-7
CDR3: CASSFDRGPYEQYF
DNA: TGCGCCAGCAGCTTTGACAGGGGCCCCTACGAGCAGTACTTC

D: TRBD1
length: 15
V: TRBV10-3
size: -
J: TRBJ1-2
CDR3: CAISRTGTYSGGYTF
DNA: TGTGCCATCAGTAGGACAGGGACATACTCCGGTGGCTACACCTTC

D: -
length: 14
V: TRBV10-3
size: few
J: TRBJ2-3
CDR3: CAISEVTSTDTQYF
DNA: TGTGCCATCAGTGAAGTAACTAGCACAGATACGCAGTATTTT

D: TRBD2
length: 13
V: TRBV7-9
size: few
J: TRBJ2-7
CDR3: CASWGGRDGEQYF
DNA: TGTGCCAGCTGGGGCGGGAGGGACGGCGAGCAGTACTTC

D: -
length: 16
V: TRBV27
size: few
J: TRBJ1-5
CDR3: CASSKLSGVGGQPQHF
DNA: TGTGCCAGCAGCAAACTCTCCGGAGTCGGGGGTCAGCCCCAGCATTTT

D: TRBD1
length: 15
V: TRBV5-1
size: -
J: TRBJ1-1
CDR3: CASSSPTGLNTEAFF
DNA: TGCGCCAGCAGCTCCCCGACAGGGCTGAACACTGAAGCTTTCTTT

D: TRBD2
length: 16
V: TRBV5-1
size: few
J: TRBJ2-2
CDR3: CASSLATGLVGERLFF
DNA: TGCGCCAGCAGCTTGGCCACGGGACTAGTGGGAGAGAGGCTGTTTTTT

D: TRBD2
length: 14
V: TRBV4-1
size: few
J: TRBJ2-7
CDR3: CASSQQRDSYEQYF
DNA: TGCGCCAGCAGCCAACAGCGGGACTCCTACGAGCAGTACTTC

D: TRBD1
length: 16
V: TRBV5-4
size: few
J: TRBJ2-2
CDR3: CASSTDRGADTGELFF
DNA: TGTGCCAGCAGCACGGACAGGGGCGCCGACACCGGGGAGCTGTTTTTT

D: -
length: 14
V: TRBV2
size: few
J: TRBJ1-5
CDR3: CASSEDWGPGPQHF
DNA: TGTGCCAGCAGTGAAGACTGGGGCCCAGGGCCCCAGCATTTT

D: -
length: 14
V: TRBV11-2
size: few
J: TRBJ1-1
CDR3: CASSLGSLGEAPFF
DNA: TGTGCCAGCAGCTTAGGCTCGTTGGGGGAGGCCCCTTTCTTT

D: TRBD1
length: 14
V: TRBV28
size: -
J: TRBJ1-4
CDR3: CASSQGQEHEKLFF
DNA: TGTGCCAGCAGTCAGGGACAGGAGCATGAAAAACTGTTTTTT

D: TRBD2
length: 16
V: TRBV5-1
size: few
J: TRBJ2-1
CDR3: CASSLGAGGSGNEQFF
DNA: TGCGCCAGCAGCTTGGGAGCGGGAGGATCGGGTAATGAGCAGTTCTTC

D: -
length: 15
V: TRBV2
size: -
J: TRBJ2-2
CDR3: CASSELLANTGELFF
DNA: TGTGCCAGCAGTGAACTCCTCGCGAACACCGGGGAGCTGTTTTTT

D: -
length: 16
V: TRBV15
size: few
J: TRBJ2-5
CDR3: CATSKERAGAQETQYF
DNA: TGTGCCACCAGCAAAGAGAGGGCGGGGGCCCAAGAGACCCAGTACTTC

D: TRBD2
length: 13
V: TRBV6-5
size: -
J: TRBJ2-7
CDR3: CASTGGLAYEQYF
DNA: TGTGCCAGCACCGGGGGACTAGCCTACGAGCAGTACTTC

D: TRBD2
length: 18
V: TRBV9
size: -
J: TRBJ2-2
CDR3: CASSVVRTSGFDTGELFF
DNA: TGTGCCAGCAGCGTAGTTAGGACTAGCGGGTTCGACACCGGGGAGCTGTTTTTT

D: -
length: 14
V: TRBV5-1
size: -
J: TRBJ1-1
CDR3: CASSLAGVMTEAFF
DNA: TGCGCCAGCAGCTTGGCAGGGGTAATGACTGAAGCTTTCTTT

D: TRBD1
length: 18
V: TRBV7-6
size: -
J: TRBJ2-2
CDR3: CASSLSPTGGANTGELFF
DNA: TGTGCCAGCAGCTTATCGCCGACAGGGGGCGCGAACACCGGGGAGCTGTTTTTT

D: TRBD2
length: 15
V: TRBV12-5
size: -
J: TRBJ2-5
CDR3: CASGSGLAGQETQYF
DNA: TGTGCTAGTGGTTCGGGACTAGCGGGACAAGAGACCCAGTACTTC

D: -
length: 14
V: TRBV30
size: -
J: TRBJ1-2
CDR3: CAWSARTLWNGYTF
DNA: TGTGCCTGGAGTGCCCGGACACTATGGAATGGCTACACCTTC

D: -
length: 13
V: TRBV10-1
size: -
J: TRBJ2-2
CDR3: CASSRQDTGELFF
DNA: TGCGCCAGCAGTAGACAAGACACCGGGGAGCTGTTTTTT

D: -
length: 14
V: TRBV7-9
size: -
J: TRBJ1-2
CDR3: CASSLGFGQVGYTF
DNA: TGTGCCAGCAGCTTAGGATTCGGTCAGGTTGGCTACACCTTC

D: TRBD1
length: 14
V: TRBV30
size: few
J: TRBJ1-5
CDR3: CAWSPGQINQPQHF
DNA: TGTGCCTGGAGTCCGGGACAGATCAATCAGCCCCAGCATTTT

D: -
length: 12
V: TRBV6-5
size: -
J: TRBJ1-1
CDR3: CASTSPYLEAFF
DNA: TGTGCCAGCACCTCCCCCTACCTTGAAGCTTTCTTT

D: TRBD1
length: 15
V: TRBV5-4
size: few
J: TRBJ1-1
CDR3: CASSPQTGRNTEAFF
DNA: TGTGCCAGCAGCCCCCAGACAGGGAGGAACACTGAAGCTTTCTTT

D: -
length: 13
V: TRBV30
size: few
J: TRBJ1-2
CDR3: CAWSVLQVGGYTF
DNA: TGTGCCTGGAGTGTACTACAGGTGGGGGGCTACACCTTC

D: -
length: 12
V: TRBV4-1
size: few
J: TRBJ1-1
CDR3: CASSHQGTEAFF
DNA: TGCGCCAGCAGCCATCAGGGCACTGAAGCTTTCTTT